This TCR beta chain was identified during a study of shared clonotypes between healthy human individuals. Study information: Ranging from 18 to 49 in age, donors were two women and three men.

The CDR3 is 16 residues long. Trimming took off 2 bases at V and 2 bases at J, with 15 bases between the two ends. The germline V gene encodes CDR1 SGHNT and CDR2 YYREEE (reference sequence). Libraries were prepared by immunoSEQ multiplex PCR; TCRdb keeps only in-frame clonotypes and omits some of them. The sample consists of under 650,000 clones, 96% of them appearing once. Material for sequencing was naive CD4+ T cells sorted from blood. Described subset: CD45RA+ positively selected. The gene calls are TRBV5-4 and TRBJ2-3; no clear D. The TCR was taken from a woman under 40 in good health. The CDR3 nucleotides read TGTGCCAGCAGCTTTAGCAACTTTATAGACACAGATACGCAGTATTTT. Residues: CASSFSNFIDTDTQYF.